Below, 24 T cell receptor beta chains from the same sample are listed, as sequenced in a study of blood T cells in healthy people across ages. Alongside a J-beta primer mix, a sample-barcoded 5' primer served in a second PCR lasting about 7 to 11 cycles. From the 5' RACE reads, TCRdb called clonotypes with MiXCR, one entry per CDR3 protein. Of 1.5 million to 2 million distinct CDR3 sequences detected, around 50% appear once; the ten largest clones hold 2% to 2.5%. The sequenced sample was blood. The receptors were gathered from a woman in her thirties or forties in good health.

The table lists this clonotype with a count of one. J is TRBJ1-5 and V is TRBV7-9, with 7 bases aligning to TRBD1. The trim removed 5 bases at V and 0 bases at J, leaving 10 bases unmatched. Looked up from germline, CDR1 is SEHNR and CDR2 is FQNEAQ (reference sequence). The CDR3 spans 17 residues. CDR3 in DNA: TGTGCCAGCAGCCTAGTACTACAGGGGCATAGCAATCAGCCCCAGCATTTT. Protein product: CASSLVLQGHSNQPQHF.

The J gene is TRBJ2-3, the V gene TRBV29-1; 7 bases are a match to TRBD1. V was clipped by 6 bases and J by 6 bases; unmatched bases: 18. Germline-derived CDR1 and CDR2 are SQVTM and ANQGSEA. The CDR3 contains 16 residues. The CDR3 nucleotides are TGCAGCGTGGGGACACGAGGACAGGTCCTGTCTGATACGCAGTATTTT. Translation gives CSVGTRGQVLSDTQYF.

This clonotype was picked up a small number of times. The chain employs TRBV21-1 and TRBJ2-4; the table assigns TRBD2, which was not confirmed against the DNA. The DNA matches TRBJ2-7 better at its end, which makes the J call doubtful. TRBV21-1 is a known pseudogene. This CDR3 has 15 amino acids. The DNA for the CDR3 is TGTGCCAGCAGCCCTCGACGGGGACTGAACTACGAGCAGTACTTC. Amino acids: CASSPRRGLNYEQYF.

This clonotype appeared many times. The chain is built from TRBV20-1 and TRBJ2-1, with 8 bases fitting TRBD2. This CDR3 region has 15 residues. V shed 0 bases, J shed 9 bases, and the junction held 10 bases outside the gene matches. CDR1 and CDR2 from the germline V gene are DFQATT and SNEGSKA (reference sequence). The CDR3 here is CSAREFAGGNAEQFF. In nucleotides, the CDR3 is TGCAGTGCTAGAGAGTTTGCGGGGGGTAACGCTGAGCAGTTCTTC.

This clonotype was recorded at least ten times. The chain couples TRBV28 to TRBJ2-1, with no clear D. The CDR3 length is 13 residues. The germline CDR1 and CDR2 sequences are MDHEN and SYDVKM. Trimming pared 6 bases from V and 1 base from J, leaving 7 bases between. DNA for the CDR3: TGTGCCAGCAGCTCCCTTTCCTACAATGAGCAGTTCTTC. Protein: CASSSLSYNEQFF.

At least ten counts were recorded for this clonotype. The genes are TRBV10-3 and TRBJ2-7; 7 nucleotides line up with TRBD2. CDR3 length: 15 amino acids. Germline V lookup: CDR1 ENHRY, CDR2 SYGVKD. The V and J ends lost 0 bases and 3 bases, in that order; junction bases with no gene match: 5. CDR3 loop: CAISESGASGYEQYF. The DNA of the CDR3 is TGTGCCATCAGTGAGTCAGGGGCTAGCGGCTACGAGCAGTACTTC.

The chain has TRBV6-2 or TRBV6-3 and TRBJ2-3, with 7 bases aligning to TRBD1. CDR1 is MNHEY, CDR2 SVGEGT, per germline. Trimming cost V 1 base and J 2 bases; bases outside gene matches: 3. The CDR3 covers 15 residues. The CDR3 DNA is TGTGCCAGCAGTTACTGGGGACAGCTCACAGATACGCAGTATTTT. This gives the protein CASSYWGQLTDTQYF.

The CDR3: CASSLIFPGAVYGYTF. For the CDR3, the DNA is TGTGCCAGCAGCTTAATCTTTCCGGGGGCCGTCTATGGCTACACCTTC. This sequence joins TRBV7-3 and TRBJ1-2; a possible D gene is TRBD1 (6 bases). This CDR3 contains 16 residues. CDR1 is SGHTA and CDR2 is FQGTGA in the germline V gene. V lost 1 base, J lost 4 bases, and 16 bases lay in between.

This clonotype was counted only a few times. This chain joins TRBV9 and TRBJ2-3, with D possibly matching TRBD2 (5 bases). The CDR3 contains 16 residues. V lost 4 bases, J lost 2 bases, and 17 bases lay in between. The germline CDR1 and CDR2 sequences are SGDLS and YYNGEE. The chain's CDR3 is CASSSGLTLLTDTQYF. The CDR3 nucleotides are TGTGCCAGCAGCTCCGGACTGACGCTACTCACAGATACGCAGTATTTT.

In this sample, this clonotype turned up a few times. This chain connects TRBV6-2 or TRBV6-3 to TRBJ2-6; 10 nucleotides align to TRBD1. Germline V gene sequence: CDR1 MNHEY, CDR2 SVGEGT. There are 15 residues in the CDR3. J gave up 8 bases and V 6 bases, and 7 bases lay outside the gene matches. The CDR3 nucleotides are TGTGCCAGCAGGACGACAGGGGGCAGGACCAACGTCCTGACTTTC. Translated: CASRTTGGRTNVLTF.

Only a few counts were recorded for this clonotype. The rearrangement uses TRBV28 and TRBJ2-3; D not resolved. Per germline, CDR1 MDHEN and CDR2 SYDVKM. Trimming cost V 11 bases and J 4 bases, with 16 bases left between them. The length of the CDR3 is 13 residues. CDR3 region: CALEPIEADTQYF. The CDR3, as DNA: TGTGCCTTGGAGCCTATTGAAGCAGATACGCAGTATTTT.

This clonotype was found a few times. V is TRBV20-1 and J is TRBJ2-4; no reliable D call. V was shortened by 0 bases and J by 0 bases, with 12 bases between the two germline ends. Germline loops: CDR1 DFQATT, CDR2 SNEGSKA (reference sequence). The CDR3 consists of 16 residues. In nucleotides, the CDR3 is TGCAGTGCTAGAGATTTTCGGGCTCTAGCCAAAAACATTCAGTACTTC. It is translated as CSARDFRALAKNIQYF.

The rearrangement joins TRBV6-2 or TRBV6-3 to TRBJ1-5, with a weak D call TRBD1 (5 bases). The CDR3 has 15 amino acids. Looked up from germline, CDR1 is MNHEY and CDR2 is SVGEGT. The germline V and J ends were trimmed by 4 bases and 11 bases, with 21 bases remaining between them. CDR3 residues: CASSSLRDRELTQHF. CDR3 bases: TGTGCCAGCAGTTCCCTCCGGGACCGTGAATTGACCCAGCATTTT.

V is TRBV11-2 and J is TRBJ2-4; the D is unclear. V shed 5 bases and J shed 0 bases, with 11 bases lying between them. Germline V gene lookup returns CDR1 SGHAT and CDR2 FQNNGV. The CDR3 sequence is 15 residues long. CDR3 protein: CASSALQLAKNIQYF. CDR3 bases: TGTGCCAGCAGCGCGCTACAGCTAGCCAAAAACATTCAGTACTTC. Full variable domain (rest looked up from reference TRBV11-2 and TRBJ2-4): EAGVAQSPRYKIIEKRQSVAFWCNPISGHATLYWYQQILGQGPKLLIQFQNNGVVDDSQLPKDRFSAERLKGVDSTLKIQPAKLEDSAVYLCASSALQLAKNIQYFGAGTRLSVL.

CDR3 DNA: TGCGCCAGCAGCCATGGCGGGGGGGCGTTTCGGGGCAATGAGCAGTTCTTC. Its protein is CASSHGGGAFRGNEQFF. The chain recombines TRBV4-3 with TRBJ2-1; TRBD2 matches at 9 bases. The ends lost 3 bases at V and 6 bases at J; junction bases unmatched: 12. The germline gives CDR1 LGHNA, CDR2 YSLEER. The CDR3 totals 17 residues.

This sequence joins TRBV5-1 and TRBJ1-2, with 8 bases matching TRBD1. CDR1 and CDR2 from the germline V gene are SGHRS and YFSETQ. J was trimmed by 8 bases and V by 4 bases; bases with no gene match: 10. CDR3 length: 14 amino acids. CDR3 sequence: CASSRTGPLEGYTF. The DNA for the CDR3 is TGCGCCAGCAGCAGGACAGGGCCCCTGGAGGGCTACACCTTC.

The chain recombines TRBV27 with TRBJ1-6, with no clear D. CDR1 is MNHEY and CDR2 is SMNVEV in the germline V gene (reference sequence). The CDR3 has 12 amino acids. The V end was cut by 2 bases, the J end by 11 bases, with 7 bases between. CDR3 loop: CASSLGSAPLHF. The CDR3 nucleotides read TGTGCCAGCAGTTTAGGGTCGGCACCCCTCCACTTT.

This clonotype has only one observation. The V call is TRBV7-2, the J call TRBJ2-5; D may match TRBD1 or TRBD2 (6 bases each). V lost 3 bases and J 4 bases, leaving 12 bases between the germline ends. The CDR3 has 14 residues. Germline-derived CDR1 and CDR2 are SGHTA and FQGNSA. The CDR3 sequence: CTSSFKQGGETQYF. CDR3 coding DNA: TGTACCAGCAGCTTTAAACAGGGAGGAGAGACCCAGTACTTC.

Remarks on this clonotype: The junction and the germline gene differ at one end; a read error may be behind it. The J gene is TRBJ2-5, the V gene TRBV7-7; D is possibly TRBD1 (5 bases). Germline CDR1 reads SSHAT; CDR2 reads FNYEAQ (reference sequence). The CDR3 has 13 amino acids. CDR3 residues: CASSRRVGETQYF. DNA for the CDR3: TGTGCTAGCAGCCGCAGGGTTGGGGAGACCCAGTACTTC.

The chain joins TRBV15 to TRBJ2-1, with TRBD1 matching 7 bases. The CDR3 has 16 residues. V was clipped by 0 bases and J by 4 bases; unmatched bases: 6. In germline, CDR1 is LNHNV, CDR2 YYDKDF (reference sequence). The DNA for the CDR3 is TGTGCCACCAGCAGAGAACTGGGACAGTCTTACAATGAGCAGTTCTTC. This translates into CATSRELGQSYNEQFF.

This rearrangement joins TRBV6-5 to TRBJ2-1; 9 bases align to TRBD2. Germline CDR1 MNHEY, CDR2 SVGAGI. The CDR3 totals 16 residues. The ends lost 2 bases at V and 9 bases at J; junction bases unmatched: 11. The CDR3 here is CASSYDPSGGRGEQFF. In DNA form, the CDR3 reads TGTGCCAGCAGTTACGATCCGAGCGGGGGGCGGGGTGAGCAGTTCTTC.

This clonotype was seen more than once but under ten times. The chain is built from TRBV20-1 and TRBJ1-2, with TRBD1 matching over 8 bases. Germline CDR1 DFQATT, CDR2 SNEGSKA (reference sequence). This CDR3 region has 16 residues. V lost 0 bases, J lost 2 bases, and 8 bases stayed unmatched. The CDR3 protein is CSARDPWTGSNYGYTF. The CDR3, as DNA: TGCAGTGCTAGAGACCCCTGGACAGGGTCGAACTATGGCTACACCTTC.

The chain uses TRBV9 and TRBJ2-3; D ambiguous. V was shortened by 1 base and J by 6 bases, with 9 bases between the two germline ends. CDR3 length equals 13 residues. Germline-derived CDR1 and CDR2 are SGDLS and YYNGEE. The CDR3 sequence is CASSVTFLDTQYF. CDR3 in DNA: TGTGCCAGCAGCGTAACTTTCCTCGATACGCAGTATTTT.

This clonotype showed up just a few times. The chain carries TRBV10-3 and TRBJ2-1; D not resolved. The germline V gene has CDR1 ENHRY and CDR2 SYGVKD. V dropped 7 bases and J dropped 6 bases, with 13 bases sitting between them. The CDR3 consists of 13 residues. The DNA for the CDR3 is TGTGCCATCATGGCTGGACCCAGCAATGAGCAGTTCTTC. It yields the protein CAIMAGPSNEQFF.